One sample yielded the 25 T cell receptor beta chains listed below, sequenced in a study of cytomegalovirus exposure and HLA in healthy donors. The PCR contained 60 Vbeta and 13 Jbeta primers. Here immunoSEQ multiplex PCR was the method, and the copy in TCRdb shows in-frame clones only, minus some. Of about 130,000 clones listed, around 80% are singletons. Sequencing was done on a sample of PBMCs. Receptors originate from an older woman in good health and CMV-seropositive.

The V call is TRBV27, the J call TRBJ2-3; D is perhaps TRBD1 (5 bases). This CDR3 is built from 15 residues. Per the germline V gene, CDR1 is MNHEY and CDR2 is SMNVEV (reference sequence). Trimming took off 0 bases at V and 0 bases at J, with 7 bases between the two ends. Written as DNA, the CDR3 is TGTGCCAGCAGTTTATCCCAGGGTAGCACAGATACGCAGTATTTT. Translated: CASSLSQGSTDTQYF.

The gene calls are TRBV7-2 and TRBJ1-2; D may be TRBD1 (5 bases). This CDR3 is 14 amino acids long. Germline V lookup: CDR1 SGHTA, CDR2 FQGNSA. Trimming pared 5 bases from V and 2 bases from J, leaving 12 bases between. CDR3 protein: CASSPTRGNYGYTF. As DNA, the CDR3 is TGTGCCAGCAGCCCTACAAGGGGAAACTATGGCTACACCTTC.

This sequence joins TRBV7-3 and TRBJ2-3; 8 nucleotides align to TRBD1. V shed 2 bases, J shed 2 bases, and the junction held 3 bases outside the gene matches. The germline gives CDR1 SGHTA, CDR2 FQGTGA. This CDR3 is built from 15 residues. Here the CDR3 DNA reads TGTGCCAGCAGCTTAGTCAGGGGGCTCACAGATACGCAGTATTTT. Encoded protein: CASSLVRGLTDTQYF.

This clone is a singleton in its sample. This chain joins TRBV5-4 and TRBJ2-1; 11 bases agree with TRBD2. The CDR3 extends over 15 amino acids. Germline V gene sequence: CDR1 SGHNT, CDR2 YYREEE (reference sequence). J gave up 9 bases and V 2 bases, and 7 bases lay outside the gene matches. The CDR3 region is CASSLTSGRLTEQFF. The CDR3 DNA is TGTGCCAGCAGCTTAACTAGCGGGAGACTAACTGAGCAGTTCTTC.

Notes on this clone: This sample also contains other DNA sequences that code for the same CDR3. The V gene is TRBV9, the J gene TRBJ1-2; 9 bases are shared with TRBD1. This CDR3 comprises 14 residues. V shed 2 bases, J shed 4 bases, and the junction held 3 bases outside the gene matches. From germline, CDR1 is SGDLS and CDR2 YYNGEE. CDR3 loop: CASSVGQGSYGYTF. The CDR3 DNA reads TGTGCCAGCAGCGTCGGACAGGGGTCCTATGGCTACACCTTC.

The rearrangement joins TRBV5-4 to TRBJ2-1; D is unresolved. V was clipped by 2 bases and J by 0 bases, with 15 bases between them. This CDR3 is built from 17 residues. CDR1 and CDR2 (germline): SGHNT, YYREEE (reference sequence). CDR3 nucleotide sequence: TGTGCCAGCAGCTTTAGACTCACCTTCAGCTCCTACAATGAGCAGTTCTTC. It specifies CASSFRLTFSSYNEQFF.

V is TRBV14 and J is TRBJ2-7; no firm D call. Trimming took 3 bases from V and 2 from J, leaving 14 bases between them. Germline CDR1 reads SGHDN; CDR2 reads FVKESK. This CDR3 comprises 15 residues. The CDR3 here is CASSQAPVFAYEQYF. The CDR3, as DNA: TGTGCCAGCAGCCAGGCCCCTGTTTTTGCCTACGAGCAGTACTTC.

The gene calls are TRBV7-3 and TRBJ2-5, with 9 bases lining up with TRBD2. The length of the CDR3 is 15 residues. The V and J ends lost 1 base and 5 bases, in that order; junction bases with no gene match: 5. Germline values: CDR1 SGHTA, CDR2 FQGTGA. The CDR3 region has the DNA TGTGCCAGCAGCTTAAGTAGCGGGAGACCGGAGACCCAGTACTTC. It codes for CASSLSSGRPETQYF.

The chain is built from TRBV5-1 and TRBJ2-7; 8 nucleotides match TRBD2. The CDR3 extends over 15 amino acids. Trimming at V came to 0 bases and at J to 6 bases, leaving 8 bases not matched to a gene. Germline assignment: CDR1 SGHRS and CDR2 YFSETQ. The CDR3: CASSLVQRGIGEQYF. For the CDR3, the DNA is TGCGCCAGCAGCTTGGTGCAGCGGGGGATTGGCGAGCAGTACTTC.

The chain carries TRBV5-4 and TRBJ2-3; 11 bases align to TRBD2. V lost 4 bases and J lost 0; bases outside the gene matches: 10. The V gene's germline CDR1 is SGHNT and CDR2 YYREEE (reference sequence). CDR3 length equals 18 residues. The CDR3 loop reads CASSPAGTSGASTDTQYF. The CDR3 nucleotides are TGTGCCAGCAGCCCGGCCGGGACTAGCGGAGCCAGCACAGATACGCAGTATTTT. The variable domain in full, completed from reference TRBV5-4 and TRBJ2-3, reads ETGVTQSPTHLIKTRGQQVTLRCSSQSGHNTVSWYQQALGQGPQFIFQYYREEENGRGNFPPRFSGLQFPNYSSELNVNALELDDSALYLCASSPAGTSGASTDTQYFGPGTRLTVL.

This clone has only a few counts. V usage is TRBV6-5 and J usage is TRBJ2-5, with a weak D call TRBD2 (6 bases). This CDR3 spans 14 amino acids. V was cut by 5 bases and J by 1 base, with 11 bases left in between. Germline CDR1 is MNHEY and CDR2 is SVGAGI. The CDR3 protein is CASSQGLFQETQYF. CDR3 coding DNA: TGTGCCAGCAGTCAGGGACTCTTCCAAGAGACCCAGTACTTC.

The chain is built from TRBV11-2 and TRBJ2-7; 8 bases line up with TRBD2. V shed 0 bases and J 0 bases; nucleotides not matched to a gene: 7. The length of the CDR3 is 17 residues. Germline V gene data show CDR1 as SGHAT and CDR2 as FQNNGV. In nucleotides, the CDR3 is TGTGCCAGCAGCTTAGATCAGGGTAGCGGGGCCTCCTACGAGCAGTACTTC. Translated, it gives CASSLDQGSGASYEQYF.

The CDR3 nucleotides are TGTGCCAGTAGTAACAGGAGAAACACCGGGGAGCTGTTTTTT. Its translation is CASSNRRNTGELFF. This sequence joins TRBV19 and TRBJ2-2; tentatively, D is TRBD1 (5 bases). The germline V gene encodes CDR1 LNHDA and CDR2 SQIVND (reference sequence). V was trimmed by 4 bases and J by 2 bases, leaving 8 bases between them. The CDR3 runs 14 residues.

The CDR3 reads CASSVEIGGIGNTIYF. DNA for the CDR3: TGTGCCAGCAGCGTAGAGATAGGGGGCATCGGAAACACCATATATTTT. The chain combines TRBV9 with TRBJ1-3, with 7 bases matching TRBD1. The germline CDR1 and CDR2 sequences are SGDLS and YYNGEE. Unmatched junction bases numbered 7, after V lost 0 bases and J lost 4 bases. The CDR3 contains 16 residues. Combining the CDR3 with reference TRBV9 and TRBJ1-3 gives the whole variable domain DSGVTQTPKHLITATGQRVTLRCSPRSGDLSVYWYQQSLDQGLQFLIQYYNGEERAKGNILERFSAQQFPDLHSELNLSSLELGDSALYFCASSVEIGGIGNTIYFGEGSWLTVV.

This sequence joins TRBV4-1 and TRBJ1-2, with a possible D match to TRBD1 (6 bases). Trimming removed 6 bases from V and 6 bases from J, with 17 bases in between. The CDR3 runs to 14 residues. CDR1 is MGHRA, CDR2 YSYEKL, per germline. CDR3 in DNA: TGCGCCAGCAGTCATACAGGGAGAGTAGATGGCTACACCTTC. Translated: CASSHTGRVDGYTF.

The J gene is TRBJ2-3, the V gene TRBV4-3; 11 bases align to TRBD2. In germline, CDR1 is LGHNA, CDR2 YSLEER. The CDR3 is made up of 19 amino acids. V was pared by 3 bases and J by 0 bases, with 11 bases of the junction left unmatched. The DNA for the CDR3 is TGCGCCAGCAGCCATAAACTAGCGGGAGTGGGACTTAGCACAGATACGCAGTATTTT. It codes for CASSHKLAGVGLSTDTQYF.

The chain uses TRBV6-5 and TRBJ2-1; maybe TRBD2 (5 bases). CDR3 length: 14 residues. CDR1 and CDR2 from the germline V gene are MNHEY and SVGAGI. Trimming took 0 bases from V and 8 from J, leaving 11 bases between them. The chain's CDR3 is CASSYSSGTHEQFF. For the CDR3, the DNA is TGTGCCAGCAGTTACTCGAGCGGCACCCATGAGCAGTTCTTC.

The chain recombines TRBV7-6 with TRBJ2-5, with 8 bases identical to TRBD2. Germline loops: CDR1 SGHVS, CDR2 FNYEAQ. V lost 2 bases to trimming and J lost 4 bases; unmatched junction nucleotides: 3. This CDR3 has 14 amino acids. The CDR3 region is CASSLFTSGETQYF. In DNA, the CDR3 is TGTGCCAGCAGCTTATTCACTAGCGGAGAGACCCAGTACTTC.

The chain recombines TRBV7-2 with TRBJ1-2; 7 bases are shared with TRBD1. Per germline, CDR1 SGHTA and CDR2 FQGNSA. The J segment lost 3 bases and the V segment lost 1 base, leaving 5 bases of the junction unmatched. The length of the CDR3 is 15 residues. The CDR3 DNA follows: TGTGCCAGCAGCTTAGGACAGGGTACCCACTATGGCTACACCTTC. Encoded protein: CASSLGQGTHYGYTF.

This CDR3 is CASRPGLAGYEQYF. For the CDR3, the DNA is TGTGCCAGCAGACCCGGACTAGCTGGGTACGAGCAGTACTTC. The chain links TRBV7-2 to TRBJ2-7; 8 nucleotides line up with TRBD2. CDR1 SGHTA and CDR2 FQGNSA come from the germline V gene. CDR3 length equals 14 residues. V dropped 6 bases and J dropped 4; count of bases not matched to a gene: 8.

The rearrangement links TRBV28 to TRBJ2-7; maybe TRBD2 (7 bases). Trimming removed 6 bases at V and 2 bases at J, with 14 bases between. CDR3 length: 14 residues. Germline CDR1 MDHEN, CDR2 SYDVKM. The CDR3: CASSPRGAAYEQYF. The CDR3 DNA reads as TGTGCCAGCAGCCCCCGGGGGGCCGCCTACGAGCAGTACTTC.

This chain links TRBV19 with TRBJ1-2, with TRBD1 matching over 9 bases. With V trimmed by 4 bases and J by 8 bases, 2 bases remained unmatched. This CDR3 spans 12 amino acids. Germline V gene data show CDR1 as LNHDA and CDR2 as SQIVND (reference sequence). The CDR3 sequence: CASSRTGDGYTF. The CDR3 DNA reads TGTGCCAGTAGTAGGACAGGGGACGGCTACACCTTC.

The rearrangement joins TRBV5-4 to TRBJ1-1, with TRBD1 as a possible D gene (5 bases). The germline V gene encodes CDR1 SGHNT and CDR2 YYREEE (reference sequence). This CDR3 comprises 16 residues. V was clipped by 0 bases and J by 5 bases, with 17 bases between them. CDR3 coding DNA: TGTGCCAGCAGCTTGGAATGGGGGGGAGGGGATACTGAAGCTTTCTTT. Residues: CASSLEWGGGDTEAFF.

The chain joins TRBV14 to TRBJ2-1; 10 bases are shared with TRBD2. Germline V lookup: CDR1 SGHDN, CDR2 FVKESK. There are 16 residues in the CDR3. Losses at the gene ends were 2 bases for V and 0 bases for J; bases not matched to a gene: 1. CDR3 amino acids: CASSQSGRVSYNEQFF. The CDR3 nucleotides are TGTGCCAGCAGCCAAAGCGGGAGGGTCTCCTACAATGAGCAGTTCTTC.

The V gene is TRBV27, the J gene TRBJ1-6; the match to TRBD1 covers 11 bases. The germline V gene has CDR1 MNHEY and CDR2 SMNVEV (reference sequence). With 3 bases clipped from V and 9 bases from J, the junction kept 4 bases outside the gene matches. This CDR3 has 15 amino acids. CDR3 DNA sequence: TGTGCCAGCAGTTTGGGACAGGGGGTTGTTTCACCCCTCCACTTT. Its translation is CASSLGQGVVSPLHF.